The 11 T cell receptor beta chains listed next were all sequenced from one sample in a study of early stage breast cancer tumors. Libraries were prepared by immunoSEQ multiplex PCR; TCRdb keeps only in-frame clonotypes and omits some of them. Altogether tens of thousands of clones are present, 85% to 95% being singletons, with the ten largest covering 4.5% to 5%. The sequenced sample consisted of blood. The receptor source for this set is a person aged 65-85 years with breast cancer.

This clone was counted once. The rearrangement joins TRBV5-1 to TRBJ1-2; TRBD1 agrees at 7 bases. Germline assignment: CDR1 SGHRS and CDR2 YFSETQ. CDR3 length: 16 amino acids. V lost 4 bases to trimming and J lost 4 bases; unmatched junction nucleotides: 13. CDR3 DNA: TGCGCCAGCAGCCCCGACGGGACAGACCCTTTCTATGGCTACACCTTC. This sequence encodes CASSPDGTDPFYGYTF.

The chain uses TRBV7-2 and TRBJ1-2; 7 positions match TRBD1. The CDR3 runs to 12 residues. Germline V gene data show CDR1 as SGHTA and CDR2 as FQGNSA. Trimming took 8 bases from V and 4 from J; bases not matched to a gene: 4. The DNA for the CDR3 is TGTGCCAGCGGGACAGCGAGCTATGGCTACACCTTC. This codes for CASGTASYGYTF.

The chain couples TRBV6-5 to TRBJ2-7; D is unclear. The V and J ends lost 0 bases and 2 bases respectively, with 8 bases between them. Germline CDR1 MNHEY, CDR2 SVGAGI. The length of the CDR3 is 14 residues. DNA of the CDR3: TGTGCCAGCAGTTACTCTGGCAGCGCCTACGAGCAGTACTTC. It is translated as CASSYSGSAYEQYF.

V and J are TRBV28 and TRBJ2-7; 9 bases fit TRBD1. This CDR3 has 15 residues. The ends lost 6 bases at V and 4 bases at J; junction bases unmatched: 10. Germline assignment: CDR1 MDHEN and CDR2 SYDVKM. This chain's CDR3 is CASSRSGTGFYEQYF. CDR3 DNA: TGTGCCAGCAGCCGGAGCGGGACAGGGTTTTACGAGCAGTACTTC.

This clone was counted between two and nine times. This sequence joins TRBV5-6 and TRBJ2-1; D unresolved. Germline values: CDR1 SGHDT, CDR2 YYEEEE. The CDR3 consists of 14 residues. V dropped 5 bases and J dropped 4 bases, with 13 bases sitting between them. CDR3 DNA sequence: TGTGCCAGCAGGTCCGTGACACTTTACAATGAGCAGTTCTTC. Its translation: CASRSVTLYNEQFF.

The J gene is TRBJ2-3, the V gene TRBV18; 10 bases agree with TRBD2. J was trimmed by 5 bases and V by 2 bases; bases with no gene match: 10. The germline V gene encodes CDR1 KGHSH and CDR2 LQKENI. This CDR3 is 17 amino acids long. The CDR3 loop is CASSPSGLAGAVDTQYF. DNA of the CDR3: TGTGCCAGCTCACCAAGTGGGCTAGCGGGAGCGGTAGATACGCAGTATTTT.

This sequence joins TRBV5-4 and TRBJ1-4; 8 bases align to TRBD1. The CDR3 extends over 15 amino acids. Trimming removed 4 bases from V and 7 bases from J; junction bases left unmatched: 9. Germline CDR1 is SGHNT and CDR2 is YYREEE (reference sequence). CDR3 loop: CASSRDAGGGEKLFF. In nucleotides, the CDR3 is TGTGCCAGCAGCCGGGATGCAGGGGGCGGTGAAAAACTGTTTTTT.

V gene TRBV6-5 combines with J gene TRBJ1-2; 10 bases map to TRBD1. CDR1 MNHEY and CDR2 SVGAGI come from the germline V gene. After removal of 3 bases from V and 2 bases from J, the junction contained 3 bases not matched to a gene. The CDR3 runs 15 residues. Written as DNA, the CDR3 is TGTGCCAGCAGTTATTCGGGACAGGGGAACTATGGCTACACCTTC. Translating gives CASSYSGQGNYGYTF.

This chain joins TRBV14 and TRBJ2-3, with 9 nucleotides matching TRBD2. This CDR3 comprises 18 residues. Trimming removed 4 bases from V and 2 bases from J; junction bases left unmatched: 13. Per the germline V gene, CDR1 is SGHDN and CDR2 is FVKESK. CDR3 DNA: TGTGCCAGCAGCCGACCAAGTCCAGCGGGGGGCGACACAGATACGCAGTATTTT. Translated: CASSRPSPAGGDTDTQYF.

The chain carries TRBV7-2 and TRBJ2-3; 9 positions agree with TRBD2. The CDR3 is 15 amino acids. The V gene end was trimmed by 4 bases and the J gene end by 6 bases; junction bases not matched to a gene: 8. Germline CDR1 and CDR2: SGHTA and FQGNSA. The CDR3: CASSWIAGDLDTQYF. The CDR3 DNA reads TGTGCCAGCAGCTGGATAGCGGGGGATTTGGATACGCAGTATTTT.

The chain couples TRBV13 to TRBJ2-7, with a possible D match to TRBD2 (6 bases). The CDR3 runs 13 residues. The germline CDR1 and CDR2 sequences are PRHDT and FYEKMQ (reference sequence). V was clipped by 2 bases and J by 6 bases, with 11 bases between them. CDR3 region: CASSLYGGGEQYF. The DNA of the CDR3 is TGTGCCAGCAGCTTATATGGGGGAGGCGAGCAGTACTTC.